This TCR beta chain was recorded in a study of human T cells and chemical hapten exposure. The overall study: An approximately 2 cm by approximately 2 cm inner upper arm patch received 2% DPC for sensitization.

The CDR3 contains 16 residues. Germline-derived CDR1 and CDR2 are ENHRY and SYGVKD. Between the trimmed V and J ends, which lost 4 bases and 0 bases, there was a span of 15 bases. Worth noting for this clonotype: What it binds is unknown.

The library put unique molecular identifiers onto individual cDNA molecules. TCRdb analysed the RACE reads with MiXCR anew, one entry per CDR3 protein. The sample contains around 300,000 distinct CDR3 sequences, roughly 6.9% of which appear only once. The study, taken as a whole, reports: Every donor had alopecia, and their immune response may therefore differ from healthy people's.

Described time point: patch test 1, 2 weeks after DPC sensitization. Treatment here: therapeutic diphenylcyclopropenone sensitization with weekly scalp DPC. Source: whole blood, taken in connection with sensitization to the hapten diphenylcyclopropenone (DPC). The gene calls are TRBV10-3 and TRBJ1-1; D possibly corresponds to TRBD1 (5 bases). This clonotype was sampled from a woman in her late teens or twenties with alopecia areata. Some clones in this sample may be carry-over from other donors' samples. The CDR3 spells CAISGQGEAMNTEAFF. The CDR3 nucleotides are TGTGCCATCAGTGGTCAGGGCGAGGCAATGAACACTGAAGCTTTCTTT.